The 25 T cell receptor beta chains below were found in one sample sequenced in a study of T cells in Graves' hyperthyroidism and ophthalmopathy. Amplified TCR beta CDR3 regions derived from RNA transcripts. A set of HTBI primers served as the primers for a first-round RT-PCR of the TCR CDR3. One entry per CDR3 protein results from TCRdb running MiXCR on the multiplex PCR reads. The profile shows approximately 700,000 distinct CDR3 sequences, roughly 17% of them singletons. Sequenced material: blood. The receptors were gathered from a man younger than 35 with Graves' hyperthyroidism.

The table lists this clonotype with a few counts. The rearrangement uses TRBV4-1 and TRBJ2-7; D may be TRBD2 (6 bases). In germline, CDR1 is MGHRA, CDR2 YSYEKL. The V end lost 0 bases, the J end lost 5 bases, and 17 bases lay between the germline ends. This CDR3 spans 16 amino acids. Here the CDR3 DNA reads TGCGCCAGCAGCCAAGAAACGCCGTTAGCGGACCACGAGCAGTACTTC. It encodes CASSQETPLADHEQYF.

This clonotype was detected ten times or more. This chain connects TRBV7-8 to TRBJ2-2; the D call may be TRBD1 or TRBD2 (5 bases each). Germline V gene sequence: CDR1 SGHVS, CDR2 FQNEAQ. Trimming removed 3 bases from V and 4 bases from J, with 18 bases in between. This CDR3 has 17 amino acids. The CDR3 loop reads CASSFPPVGTGTGELFF. The CDR3 nucleotides read TGTGCCAGCAGCTTCCCGCCAGTGGGGACGGGCACCGGGGAGCTGTTTTTT.

J is TRBJ1-1 and V is TRBV30; D unresolved. V lost 7 bases, J lost 1 base, and 13 bases lay in between. Germline values: CDR1 GTSNPN, CDR2 SVGIG (reference sequence). The length of the CDR3 is 13 residues. The CDR3 region has the DNA TGTGCCTCACGGCAGCCTGGGAACACTGAAGCTTTCTTT. Its protein is CASRQPGNTEAFF.

This chain uses TRBV20-1 with TRBJ2-7; D possibly corresponds to TRBD2 (6 bases). Trimming stripped 1 base from V and 5 bases from J, with 9 bases between. This CDR3 has 12 amino acids. CDR1 DFQATT and CDR2 SNEGSKA come from the germline V gene (reference sequence). In nucleotides, the CDR3 is TGCAGTGCTAGAGGGCGCGGGGACGAGCAGTACTTC. It codes for CSARGRGDEQYF.

This clonotype was seen ten or more times. The CDR3 loop reads CASSYSIAGAISNEQFF. The CDR3 nucleotides read TGTGCCAGCAGTTACTCGATAGCGGGAGCTATCTCCAATGAGCAGTTCTTC. The chain joins TRBV6-2 or TRBV6-3 to TRBJ2-1, with 9 bases matching TRBD2. Germline V gives CDR1 MNHEY, CDR2 SVGEGT. This CDR3 spans 17 amino acids. After removal of 0 bases from V and 6 bases from J, the junction contained 9 bases not matched to a gene.

The chain uses TRBV10-3 and TRBJ2-3; D remains ambiguous. The CDR3 is 14 residues long. Per the germline V gene, CDR1 is ENHRY and CDR2 is SYGVKD. V dropped 0 bases and J dropped 4 bases, with 8 bases sitting between them. CDR3 protein: CAISESADADTQYF. The CDR3 DNA follows: TGTGCCATCAGTGAGTCTGCCGACGCAGATACGCAGTATTTT.

This clonotype was observed a few times. The junction departs from the called germline gene at one end, perhaps through a read error. The chain uses TRBV27 and TRBJ1-1; the D gene is possibly TRBD1 (5 bases). CDR1 MNHEY and CDR2 SMNVEV come from the germline V gene (reference sequence). The CDR3 runs to 14 residues. The CDR3 DNA is TGTGCCAGCAGTTTGGCAGGGCAGAACGCTGAAGCTTTCTTT. This sequence encodes CASSLAGQNAEAFF.

This clonotype was counted many times. V usage is TRBV11-2 and J usage is TRBJ2-7; 8 nucleotides match TRBD2. Per germline, CDR1 SGHAT and CDR2 FQNNGV. The CDR3 is made up of 15 amino acids. With 5 bases clipped from V and 6 bases from J, the junction kept 12 bases outside the gene matches. CDR3 sequence: CASSHRTSGAGEQYF. The CDR3 DNA sequence: TGTGCCAGCAGCCATCGCACTAGCGGCGCGGGCGAGCAGTACTTC. Full variable domain (outside the CDR3, taken from reference TRBV11-2 and TRBJ2-7): EAGVAQSPRYKIIEKRQSVAFWCNPISGHATLYWYQQILGQGPKLLIQFQNNGVVDDSQLPKDRFSAERLKGVDSTLKIQPAKLEDSAVYLCASSHRTSGAGEQYFGPGTRLTVT.

This clonotype appeared many times. The chain employs TRBV11-2 and TRBJ2-5; 8 positions agree with TRBD1. V gave up 5 bases and J gave up 5 bases; unmatched junction bases: 7. The germline gives CDR1 SGHAT, CDR2 FQNNGV. CDR3 size: 14 residues. The CDR3 region is CASSTTGVKETQYF. As DNA, the CDR3 is TGTGCCAGCAGCACGACAGGGGTGAAGGAGACCCAGTACTTC.

In this sample, this clonotype turned up many times. V is TRBV12-3 or TRBV12-4 and J is TRBJ2-7; tentative D call: TRBD1 (5 bases). Trimming removed 7 bases from V and 5 bases from J, with 15 bases in between. The CDR3 extends over 13 amino acids. The CDR3 loop reads CASNLIPGNEQYF. In DNA form, the CDR3 reads TGTGCCAGCAACTTAATTCCAGGGAACGAGCAGTACTTC.

CDR3 amino acids: CASSPDGGFNYEQYF. The CDR3 DNA sequence: TGCGCCAGCAGCCCAGACGGGGGCTTTAACTACGAGCAGTACTTC. This rearrangement joins TRBV4-1 to TRBJ2-7; D may be TRBD1 or TRBD2 (6 bases each). CDR1 is MGHRA and CDR2 is YSYEKL in the germline V gene. The CDR3 consists of 15 residues. V was trimmed by 4 bases and J by 3 bases, leaving 16 bases between them.

This clonotype was observed at least ten times. The chain joins TRBV28 to TRBJ2-7; either TRBD1 or TRBD2 may fit D (6 bases each). V was clipped by 6 bases and J by 7 bases, with 19 bases between them. The V gene's germline CDR1 is MDHEN and CDR2 SYDVKM. The CDR3 has 14 amino acids. This chain's CDR3 is CASRGVGGPWEQYF. CDR3 DNA sequence: TGTGCCAGCAGGGGGGTCGGGGGCCCGTGGGAGCAGTACTTC.

The chain links TRBV28 to TRBJ2-7; a possible D gene is TRBD1 (6 bases). The CDR3 has 14 amino acids. The V and J ends lost 9 bases and 3 bases respectively, with 18 bases between them. Looked up from germline, CDR1 is MDHEN and CDR2 is SYDVKM. The CDR3 DNA reads as TGTGCCAGTGGGGTTCTGACAGGACTCTACGAGCAGTACTTC. It is translated as CASGVLTGLYEQYF.

This clonotype appeared many times. The chain combines TRBV30 with TRBJ2-1, with 9 bases lining up with TRBD2. This CDR3 is built from 14 residues. V shed 0 bases, J shed 9 bases, and the junction held 6 bases outside the gene matches. Germline V gives CDR1 GTSNPN, CDR2 SVGIG (reference sequence). CDR3 protein: CAWSVSSGMGEQFF. In DNA form, the CDR3 reads TGTGCCTGGAGTGTTTCTAGCGGGATGGGTGAGCAGTTCTTC.

Only a few counts were recorded for this clonotype. The chain couples TRBV19 to TRBJ2-1; no reliable D call. Trimming took 5 bases from V and 2 from J, leaving 19 bases between them. The CDR3 extends over 17 amino acids. From germline, CDR1 is LNHDA and CDR2 SQIVND (reference sequence). The CDR3 DNA is TGTGCCAGTAGTTCAGACGACTCCCCCTGGGCCTACAATGAGCAGTTCTTC. Translating it yields CASSSDDSPWAYNEQFF.

This clonotype was detected only a few times. The chain recombines TRBV24-1 with TRBJ1-2; D call uncertain. V lost 3 bases, J lost 5 bases, and 6 bases lay in between. This CDR3 spans 12 amino acids. From germline, CDR1 is KGHDR and CDR2 SFDVKD. The CDR3 is CATSDPMYGYTF. The DNA of the CDR3 is TGTGCCACCAGTGATCCCATGTATGGCTACACCTTC.

This clonotype was observed many times. The CDR3 DNA sequence: TGCAGTGCTAGAGACCCCCGGACTAGCTCGGGAGAGCAGTACTTC. This codes for CSARDPRTSSGEQYF. The chain recombines TRBV20-1 with TRBJ2-7; TRBD2 matches at 8 bases. Looked up from germline, CDR1 is DFQATT and CDR2 is SNEGSKA (reference sequence). The CDR3 has 15 residues. After removal of 0 bases from V and 7 bases from J, the junction contained 11 bases not matched to a gene.

This chain connects TRBV6-1 to TRBJ2-1, with 8 bases lining up with TRBD1. V lost 8 bases and J lost 3; bases outside the gene matches: 3. The CDR3 contains 13 residues. CDR1 is MNHNS and CDR2 is SASEGT in the germline V gene. CDR3 sequence (DNA): TGTGCCAGCGGGGACAGGTACTACAATGAGCAGTTCTTC. It specifies CASGDRYYNEQFF.

This clonotype was detected many times. The genes are TRBV7-9 and TRBJ2-1; 7 nucleotides align to TRBD1. After removal of 5 bases from V and 5 bases from J, the junction contained 6 bases not matched to a gene. The germline V gene has CDR1 SEHNR and CDR2 FQNEAQ (reference sequence). This CDR3 spans 14 amino acids. CDR3 nucleotides: TGTGCCAGCAGCCCCCGACAGGGCCACAATGAGCAGTTCTTC. Translated: CASSPRQGHNEQFF. The full variable domain, its missing parts supplied by reference TRBV7-9 and TRBJ2-1, is DTGVSQNPRHKITKRGQNVTFRCDPISEHNRLYWYRQTLGQGPEFLTYFQNEAQLEKSRLLSDRFSAERPKGSFSTLEIQRTEQGDSAMYLCASSPRQGHNEQFFGPGTRLTVL.

This clonotype has ten or more counts. J is TRBJ2-7 and V is TRBV28; a weak D match, TRBD2 (6 bases). Deletions cut 9 bases from V and 0 bases from J, with 15 bases between. The CDR3 has 14 amino acids. CDR1 is MDHEN and CDR2 is SYDVKM in the germline V gene. The CDR3 region has the DNA TGTGCCAGTGGGAGTAGCGGACTCTCCTACGAGCAGTACTTC. Residues: CASGSSGLSYEQYF.

The chain combines TRBV7-2 with TRBJ1-2; 8 bases agree with TRBD1. This CDR3 is 14 amino acids long. J was trimmed by 3 bases and V by 5 bases; bases with no gene match: 5. CDR1 is SGHTA and CDR2 is FQGNSA in the germline V gene. CDR3 protein: CASSITGGHYGYTF. The CDR3, as DNA: TGTGCCAGCAGCATAACAGGGGGGCACTATGGCTACACCTTC.

This clonotype came up a few times. The J gene is TRBJ2-2, the V gene TRBV20-1; 8 bases fit TRBD1. The CDR3 runs to 13 residues. The V gene end was trimmed by 5 bases and the J gene end by 4 bases; junction bases not matched to a gene: 3. Germline-derived CDR1 and CDR2 are DFQATT and SNEGSKA (reference sequence). The CDR3 DNA reads as TGCAGTGCTGCCGGGACAGGCACCGGGGAGCTGTTTTTT. It is translated as CSAAGTGTGELFF.

V gene TRBV19 combines with J gene TRBJ2-3, with D unresolved. The germline V gene encodes CDR1 LNHDA and CDR2 SQIVND (reference sequence). V lost 1 base to trimming and J lost 2 bases, with 10 bases between them. This CDR3 is built from 15 residues. DNA of the CDR3: TGTGCCAGTAGTATAGGGTTTCGACCCACAGATACGCAGTATTTT. Residues: CASSIGFRPTDTQYF.

This clonotype was seen a single time. J is TRBJ2-1 and V is TRBV12-3 or TRBV12-4; 8 positions match TRBD1. V shed 6 bases and J 8 bases; nucleotides not matched to a gene: 15. This CDR3 comprises 16 residues. The CDR3 loop is CASRSARGQGRYEQFF. For the CDR3, the DNA is TGTGCCAGCAGAAGCGCCAGGGGGCAGGGGAGGTATGAGCAGTTCTTC.

Many counts were recorded for this clonotype. The CDR3 loop is CASSPYTGTGGFVEQYF. The CDR3 DNA follows: TGTGCCAGCAGTCCTTATACCGGGACAGGGGGCTTCGTCGAGCAGTACTTC. The V gene is TRBV12-3 or TRBV12-4, the J gene TRBJ2-7; 12 nucleotides match TRBD1. V lost 5 bases to trimming and J lost 6 bases; unmatched junction nucleotides: 14. This CDR3 is 17 amino acids long.